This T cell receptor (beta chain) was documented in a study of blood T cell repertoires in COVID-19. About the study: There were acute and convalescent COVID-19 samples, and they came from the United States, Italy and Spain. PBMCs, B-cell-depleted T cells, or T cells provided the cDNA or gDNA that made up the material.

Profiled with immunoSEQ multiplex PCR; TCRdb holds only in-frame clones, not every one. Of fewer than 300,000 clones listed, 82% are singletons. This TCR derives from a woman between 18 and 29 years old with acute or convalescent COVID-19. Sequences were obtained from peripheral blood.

The CDR3 DNA reads as TGTGCCAGCAGCTATCTCACAGGGGAGATCGGAGGGGAGCTGTTTTTT. This gives the protein CASSYLTGEIGGELFF. The V and J genes are TRBV5-4 and TRBJ2-2; 7 nucleotides line up with TRBD1. The V segment lost 3 bases and the J segment 8 bases; nucleotides outside the gene matches: 13. CDR1 and CDR2 (germline): SGHNT, YYREEE (reference sequence). The CDR3 has 16 residues. Based on the CDR3 plus reference TRBV5-4 and TRBJ2-2, the full variable domain is ETGVTQSPTHLIKTRGQQVTLRCSSQSGHNTVSWYQQALGQGPQFIFQYYREEENGRGNFPPRFSGLQFPNYSSELNVNALELDDSALYLCASSYLTGEIGGELFFGEGSRLTVL.